This TCR beta chain is drawn from a study of vaccination effects on CD4 cells after COVID-19. Study as a whole: Researchers obtained post-vaccine samples at a median of 72 days past the second dose.

The protocol was immunoSEQ multiplex PCR, while the TCRdb copy is restricted to in-frame clones and leaves out a portion. The profile covers tens of thousands of clones, with roughly four fifths appearing a single time and around 1.5% taken by the ten largest. The study's findings and limits: Marked clonal contraction of both clone types appeared late after vaccination.

Viral peptide pool expansion of antigen-specific CD4+ T cells preceded sequencing in the ViraFEST assay. Isolating CD4+ T cells followed ten to eleven days of culture. Every participant took two doses of the BNT162b2 or mRNA-1273 vaccine. The culture medium for two million PBMC per well included around 10 IU/ml IL-2 and around 10 ug/ml peptides. Germline loops: CDR1 SGHNT, CDR2 YYREEE (reference sequence). This CDR3 region has 13 residues. Trimming cost V 5 bases and J 5 bases, with 13 bases left between them. This clone was detected a few times. The target antigen is unknown. Sequencing used CD4+ T cells from PBMCs cultured with HCoV-NL63 spike peptides, obtained after COVID-19 vaccination. The source of this sequence is a human donor who received a COVID-19 vaccine. Some clones in this sample may be carry-over from other donors' samples. This chain uses TRBV5-4 with TRBJ1-1; D ambiguous. The CDR3: CASSTVETTEAFF. The CDR3 bases are TGTGCCAGCAGTACCGTAGAGACGACTGAAGCTTTCTTT. Complete variable domain (other parts from reference TRBV5-4 and TRBJ1-1): ETGVTQSPTHLIKTRGQQVTLRCSSQSGHNTVSWYQQALGQGPQFIFQYYREEENGRGNFPPRFSGLQFPNYSSELNVNALELDDSALYLCASSTVETTEAFFGQGTRLTVV.